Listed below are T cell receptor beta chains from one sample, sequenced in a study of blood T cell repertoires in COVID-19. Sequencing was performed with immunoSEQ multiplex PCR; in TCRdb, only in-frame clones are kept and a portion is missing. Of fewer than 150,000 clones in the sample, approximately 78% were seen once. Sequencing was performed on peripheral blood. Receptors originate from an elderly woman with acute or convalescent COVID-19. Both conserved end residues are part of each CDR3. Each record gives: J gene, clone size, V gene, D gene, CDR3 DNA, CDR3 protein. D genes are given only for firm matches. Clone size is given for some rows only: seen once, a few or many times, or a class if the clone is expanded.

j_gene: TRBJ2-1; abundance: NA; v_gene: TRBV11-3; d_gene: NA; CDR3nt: TGTGCCAGCAGCTTAGAGGCGGGACCCTACAATGAGCAGTTCTTC; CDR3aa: CASSLEAGPYNEQFF
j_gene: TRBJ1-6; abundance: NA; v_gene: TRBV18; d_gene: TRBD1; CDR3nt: TGTGCCACCCGAGAAGGACAGGATTTGTCCCTCCACTTT; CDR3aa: CATREGQDLSLHF
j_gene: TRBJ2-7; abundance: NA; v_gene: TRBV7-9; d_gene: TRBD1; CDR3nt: TGTGCCAGCAGCTTGGCCTACGTGGCAGGGGGCTGGGACGAGCAGTACTTC; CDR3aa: CASSLAYVAGGWDEQYF
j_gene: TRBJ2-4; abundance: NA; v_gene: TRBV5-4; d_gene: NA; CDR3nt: TGTGCCAGCAGCTTCGAGGGCGGCAAAAACATTCAGTACTTC; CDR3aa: CASSFEGGKNIQYF
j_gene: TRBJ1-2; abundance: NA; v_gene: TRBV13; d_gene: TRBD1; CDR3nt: TGTGCCAGCAGCCCCCGTCAAGGACAGGGATATGCCCTGTACTATGGCTACACCTTC; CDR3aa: CASSPRQGQGYALYYGYTF
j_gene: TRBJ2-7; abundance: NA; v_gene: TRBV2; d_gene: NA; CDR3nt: TGTGCCAGCAGTGGCGATCACTACGAGCAGTACTTC; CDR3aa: CASSGDHYEQYF
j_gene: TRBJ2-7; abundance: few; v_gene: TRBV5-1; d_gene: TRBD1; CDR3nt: TGCGCCAGCAGCTCCCCTCGGACAGGGGGAGTGCACGAGCAGTACTTC; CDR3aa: CASSSPRTGGVHEQYF
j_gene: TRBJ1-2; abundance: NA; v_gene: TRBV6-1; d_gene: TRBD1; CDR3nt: TGTGCCAGCAGTGAATTACGGACAGGGCTTAACTATGGCTACACCTTC; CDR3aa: CASSELRTGLNYGYTF
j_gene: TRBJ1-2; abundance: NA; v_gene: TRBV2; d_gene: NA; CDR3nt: TGTGCCAGCAGTTATAGAAGGGGGAACTATGGCTACACCTTC; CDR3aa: CASSYRRGNYGYTF
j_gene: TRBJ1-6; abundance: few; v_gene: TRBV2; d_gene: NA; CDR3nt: TGTGCCAGCAGTGAAGGGCAACGATCACCCCTCCACTTT; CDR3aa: CASSEGQRSPLHF
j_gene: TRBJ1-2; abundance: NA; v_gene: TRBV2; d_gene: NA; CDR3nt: TGTGCCAGCAGTAAGAAAGAGTATGGCTACACCTTC; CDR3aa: CASSKKEYGYTF
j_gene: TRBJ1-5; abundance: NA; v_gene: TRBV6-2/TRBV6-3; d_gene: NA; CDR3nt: TGTGCCAGCAGCAGCCGACTAGCGGGAGACCTCTTGGATCAGCCCCAGCATTTT; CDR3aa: CASSSRLAGDLLDQPQHF
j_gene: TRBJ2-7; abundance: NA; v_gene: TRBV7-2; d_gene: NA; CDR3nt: TGTGCCAGCAGCCAATACCTCGCTGGGAGAGCTGGAGAGCAGTACTTC; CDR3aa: CASSQYLAGRAGEQYF
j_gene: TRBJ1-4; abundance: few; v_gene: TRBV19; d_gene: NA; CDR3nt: TGTGCCAGTAGTATCCGGTTGACTAATGAAAAACTGTTTTTT; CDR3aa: CASSIRLTNEKLFF
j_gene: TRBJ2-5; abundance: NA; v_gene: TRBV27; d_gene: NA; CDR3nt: TGTGCCAGCAGCCAGAGGGGGGGAGAGACCCAGTACTTC; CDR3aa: CASSQRGGETQYF
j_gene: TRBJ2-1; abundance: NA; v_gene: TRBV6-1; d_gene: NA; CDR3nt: TGTGCCAGCAGTGCAGGGTACAATGAGCAGTTCTTC; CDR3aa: CASSAGYNEQFF
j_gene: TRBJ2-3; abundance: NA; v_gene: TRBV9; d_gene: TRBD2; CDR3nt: TGTGCCAGCAGCGTAGATCTGGGTCTAGCGGGGGCAGAAGGTACGCAGTATTTT; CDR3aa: CASSVDLGLAGAEGTQYF
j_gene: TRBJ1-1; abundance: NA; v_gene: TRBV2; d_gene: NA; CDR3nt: TGTGCCAGCAGTCAGCACGAGGGTTACACTGAAGCTTTCTTT; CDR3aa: CASSQHEGYTEAFF
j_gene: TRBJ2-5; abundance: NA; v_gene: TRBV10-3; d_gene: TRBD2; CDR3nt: TGTGCCATCACCCCGAGCGGGGGGGCTCAAGAGACCCAGTACTTC; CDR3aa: CAITPSGGAQETQYF